This T cell receptor (beta chain) appears in the sequencing data of a study of graft-versus-host responses after intestinal transplantation (dated by TCRdb to the early 2020s). About the full investigation: The transplants that recipients received were multivisceral, liver-intestinal, or isolated intestinal. Every recipient was given anti-thymocyte globulin induction, followed by roughly 3 years of maintenance tacrolimus and steroids. Bulk TCR-beta CDR3 sequencing was used to track graft-versus-host and host-versus-graft alloreactive T cell clones in the graft, circulation and bone marrow after intestinal transplantation. To identify alloreactive clones, pre-transplant mixed lymphocyte reaction products were sequenced and then compared with unstimulated pre-transplant donor and recipient T cells. A cohort of approximately 23 intestinal transplant recipients, including one retransplant, was enrolled, and a few patients lacking pretransplant specimens were excluded. A peak of at least 4% donor T cells among recipient peripheral blood mononuclear cells was the definition used for donor T cell macrochimerism. Rather than being sequenced by the commercial service, samples from a few later patients were sequenced in-house on an Illumina MiSeq and processed with MiXCR.

The full study reports these points: In the allografts of patients with donor T cell macrochimerism, GvH to HvG T cell clonal ratios were high. GvH clones were detected in recipient bone marrow, and some of these GvH clones were observed earlier in ileal mucosa or blood, consistent with an intestinal mucosal origin. The relatively low number and heterogeneity of intestinal transplant patients limited the conclusions. Early after transplant, peak levels of circulating GvH clones were associated with declines in HvG clones.

This clone was seen a handful of times. Which antigen it targets is not known. No much larger clone exists at a distance of one base, and base qualities are not known. Per the publication, the time point label means: cells obtained before transplantation from donor or recipient. CD3+CD4+ and CD3+CD8+ populations were FACS-sorted from unstimulated pre-transplant donor and recipient cells taken from spleen or lymph nodes. Receptors were amplified or captured by the immunoSEQ multiplex PCR assay. For most patients, genomic DNA was isolated with the Qiagen DNeasy Blood and Tissue Kit and shipped frozen to Adaptive Biotechnologies for TCR sequencing. For most patients, genomic DNA was subjected to high-throughput TCR-beta CDR3 sequencing by Adaptive Biotechnologies. The authors processed their data as follows. TCR sequencing data for over 15 patients were retrieved from Adaptive's ImmunoSEQ software; a few other patients were processed with MiXCR and VDJtools. CD4 versus CD8 sorting errors were corrected by removing sequences found in both subsets at a frequency ratio below 5:1. CDR3 nucleotide sequences shared by donor and recipient were removed because the origin of these sequences could not be assigned. To be classed as alloreactive, a clone needed at least 2-fold expansion over unstimulated cells and a minimum CFSE-low frequency of 0.002% (template counts) or 0.001% (read counts). Clones were considered mappable if detected in sequenced pre-transplant spleen, lymph node, or MLR CFSE-low populations of the donor or recipient. Cumulative frequency of alloreactive clones was calculated as a percentage of all sequences weighted by copy number. TCRdb took this table from immuneACCESS and kept in-frame rearrangements with V and J called. Such tables lack part of the clones; where checked against another copy, unresolved V genes explain under half of the gap, and the rest is unexplained. The DNA gave D and trimming, while V, J and clone size come from that table. A total of around 100,000 clones appear in this sample, roughly 84% of them only once. Roughly 0.95% of the sample rests with the top ten.

V and J are truncated by 8 bases and 5 bases respectively, leaving an intervening sequence of 21 bases. From cysteine to phenylalanine, the CDR3 is 15 amino acids long. Just the 45-base CDR3 DNA is kept, in frame starting at base 1. CDR1 LNHDA and CDR2 SQIVND were looked up in the germline V gene (reference sequence). The chain couples TRBV19 to TRBJ1-2, with no confidently assigned D gene. The specimen comprised unstimulated CD4+ T cells sorted from spleen or lymph node cells, sampled before transplant. The sequence was collected from a human donor who was the organ donor for an intestinal transplant. The DNA is TGTGCCAGTCATTCTACCGGGCCCCCAGATTATGGCTACACCTTC. The translation is CASHSTGPPDYGYTF.